This TCR beta chain is from a study of CD8+CD57+ T cells in acquired aplastic anemia. Study summary: The DNA of sorted CD4+ and CD8+ cells averaged about 3 ug.

The patients chosen for sequencing had shown expansion of CD8+CD57+ cells (detected by flow cytometry). Among the patients, all had severe acquired aplastic anemia. This clonotype was counted ten times or more. Its cognate antigen is unknown. Overall study findings and caveats: Shared by patients and controls, almost 30 CD8+ CDR3s were abundant in patients.

Genomic DNA acted as the template from which TCR beta VDJ combination and CDR3 sequence profiling were carried out. MiXCR, run by TCRdb on the reads, gives a single entry per CDR3 protein. The sample includes about 220,000 distinct CDR3 sequences, 45% to 50% seen only once; the top ten take about 7.8%. The V and J ends lost 8 bases and 13 bases respectively, with 15 bases between them. This CDR3 is 11 amino acids long. Germline V gene data show CDR1 as SNHLY and CDR2 as FYNNEI. The specimen sequenced was sorted CD4+, CD8+, or CD8+CD57+ T cells (not recorded which) from PBMCs. This chain uses TRBV2 with TRBJ2-1, with TRBD1 as a possible D gene (6 bases). This receptor was obtained from a human donor with aplastic anemia. The CDR3 protein is CASETSGEQFF. CDR3 bases: TGTGCCAGCGAAACCTCAGGGGAACAGTTCTTC.